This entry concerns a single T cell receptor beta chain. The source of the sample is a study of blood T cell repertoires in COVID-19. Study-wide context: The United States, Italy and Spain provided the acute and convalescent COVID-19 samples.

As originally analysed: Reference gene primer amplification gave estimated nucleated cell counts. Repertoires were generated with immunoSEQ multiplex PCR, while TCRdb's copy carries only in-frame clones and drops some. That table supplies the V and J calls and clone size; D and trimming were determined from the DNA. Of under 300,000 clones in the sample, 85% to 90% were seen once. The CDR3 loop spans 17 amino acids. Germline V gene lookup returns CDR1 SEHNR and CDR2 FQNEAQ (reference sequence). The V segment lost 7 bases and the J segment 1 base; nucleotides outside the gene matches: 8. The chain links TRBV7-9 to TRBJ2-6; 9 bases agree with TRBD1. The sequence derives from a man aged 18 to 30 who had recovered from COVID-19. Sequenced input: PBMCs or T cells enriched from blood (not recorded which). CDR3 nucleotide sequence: TGTGCCAGCACCCCGGGGGACAGGGCTTCTGGGGCCAACGTCCTGACTTTC. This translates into CASTPGDRASGANVLTF. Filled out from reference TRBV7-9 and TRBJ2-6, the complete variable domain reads DTGVSQNPRHKITKRGQNVTFRCDPISEHNRLYWYRQTLGQGPEFLTYFQNEAQLEKSRLLSDRFSAERPKGSFSTLEIQRTEQGDSAMYLCASTPGDRASGANVLTFGAGSRLTVL.